This T cell receptor (beta chain) was found in a study of CD8 T cells in Susac syndrome. RNA was extracted with the RNeasy kit, and a quantity of about 0.45 to 1 ug was reverse transcribed using random hexamers. By means of immunoSEQ multiplex PCR, TCR beta CDR3 spanning 54 Vbeta and 13 Jbeta underwent amplification. TCRdb processed the immunoSEQ multiplex PCR reads anew with MiXCR; each CDR3 protein has one entry. The table lists 95,000 to 150,000 distinct CDR3 sequences, 95% to 96% of them singletons. J lost 2 bases, V lost 0 bases, and 4 bases had no gene match. CDR1 is LNHNV and CDR2 is YYDKDF in the germline V gene (reference sequence). The CDR3 contains 16 residues.

The sequence was collected from a human donor with Susac syndrome. V gene TRBV15 combines with J gene TRBJ2-1; TRBD1 matches at 7 bases. Sequences were obtained from CD4+ T cells from PBMCs. The CDR3 sequence is CATSRDSRGTYNEQFF. The CDR3 bases are TGTGCCACCAGCAGAGATTCCAGGGGGACCTACAATGAGCAGTTCTTC. Based on the CDR3 plus reference TRBV15 and TRBJ2-1, the full variable domain is DAMVIQNPRYQVTQFGKPVTLSCSQTLNHNVMYWYQQKSSQAPKLLFHYYDKDFNNEADTPDNFQSRRPNTSFCFLDIRSPGLGDTAMYLCATSRDSRGTYNEQFFGPGTRLTVL.